This T cell receptor (beta chain) was retrieved from a study of blood T cell repertoires in COVID-19. Study summary: Spain, Italy and the United States supplied samples that represented acute and convalescent COVID-19. Nucleic acid was either cDNA or gDNA, and it came from T cells, B-cell-depleted T cells, or PBMCs.

Losses at the gene ends were 5 bases for V and 1 base for J; bases not matched to a gene: 7. The CDR3 is 16 amino acids. Germline V gives CDR1 SGHTA, CDR2 FQGTGA. Using immunoSEQ multiplex PCR, the repertoire was profiled, and TCRdb retains in-frame clones only, with some absent. The table includes approximately 310,000 clones, roughly 89% detected once. Cohort assignment relied on participant-reported clinical history. The gene calls are TRBV7-3 and TRBJ2-2; 7 bases agree with TRBD1. Sequences were obtained from PBMCs or T cells enriched from blood (not recorded which). This sequence originates from a man in his sixties who had recovered from COVID-19. The DNA for the CDR3 is TGTGCCAGCAGCCGAACAGGGGCCGGGAACACCGGGGAGCTGTTTTTT. Translated, it gives CASSRTGAGNTGELFF.